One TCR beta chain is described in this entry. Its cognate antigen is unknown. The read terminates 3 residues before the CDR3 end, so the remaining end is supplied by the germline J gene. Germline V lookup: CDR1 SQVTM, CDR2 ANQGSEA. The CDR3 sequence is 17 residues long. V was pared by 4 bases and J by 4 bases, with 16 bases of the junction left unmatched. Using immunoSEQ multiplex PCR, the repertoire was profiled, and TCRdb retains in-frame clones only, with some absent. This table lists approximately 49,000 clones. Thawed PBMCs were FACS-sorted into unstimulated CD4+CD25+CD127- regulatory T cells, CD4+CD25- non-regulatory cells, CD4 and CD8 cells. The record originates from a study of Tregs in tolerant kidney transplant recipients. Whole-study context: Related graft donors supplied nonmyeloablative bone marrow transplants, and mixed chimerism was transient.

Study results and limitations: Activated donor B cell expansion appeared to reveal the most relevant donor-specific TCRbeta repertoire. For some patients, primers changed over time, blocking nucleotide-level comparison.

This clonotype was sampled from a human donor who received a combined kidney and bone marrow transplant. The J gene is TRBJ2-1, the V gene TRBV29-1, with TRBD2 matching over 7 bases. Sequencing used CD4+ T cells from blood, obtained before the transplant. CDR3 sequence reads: CSVGGVSSSGKYNEQFF. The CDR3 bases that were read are TGCAGCGTTGGGGGGGTAAGTTCTAGCGGAAAATACAATGAG.